This T cell receptor beta chain came from a study of metastatic and nonmetastatic thyroid tumors. TCRdb reassembled clones from the PCR reads with MiXCR. The sample lists tens of thousands of clones, about 25% occurring once. All patients were treatment-naive before thyroid surgery. This clone was seen a single time. What it binds is not known. The study's findings and limits: The reported finding was significantly higher TCR beta diversity in malignant thyroid tumors relative to benign nodules, in blood and tumor.

The CDR3 totals 14 residues. Germline lookup yields CDR1 DFQATT and CDR2 SNEGSKA (reference sequence). V lost 4 bases to trimming and J lost 0 bases, with 10 bases between them. The rearrangement joins TRBV20-1 to TRBJ1-5; maybe TRBD1 (6 bases). This receptor was identified in a male donor with papillary thyroid cancer or a benign thyroid nodule (not recorded which). Some clones in this sample may be carry-over from other donors' samples. The sequencing sample was made of blood. CDR3 bases: TGCAGTGCTATGGACAGCTATAGCAATCAGCCCCAGCATTTT. Its protein is CSAMDSYSNQPQHF.